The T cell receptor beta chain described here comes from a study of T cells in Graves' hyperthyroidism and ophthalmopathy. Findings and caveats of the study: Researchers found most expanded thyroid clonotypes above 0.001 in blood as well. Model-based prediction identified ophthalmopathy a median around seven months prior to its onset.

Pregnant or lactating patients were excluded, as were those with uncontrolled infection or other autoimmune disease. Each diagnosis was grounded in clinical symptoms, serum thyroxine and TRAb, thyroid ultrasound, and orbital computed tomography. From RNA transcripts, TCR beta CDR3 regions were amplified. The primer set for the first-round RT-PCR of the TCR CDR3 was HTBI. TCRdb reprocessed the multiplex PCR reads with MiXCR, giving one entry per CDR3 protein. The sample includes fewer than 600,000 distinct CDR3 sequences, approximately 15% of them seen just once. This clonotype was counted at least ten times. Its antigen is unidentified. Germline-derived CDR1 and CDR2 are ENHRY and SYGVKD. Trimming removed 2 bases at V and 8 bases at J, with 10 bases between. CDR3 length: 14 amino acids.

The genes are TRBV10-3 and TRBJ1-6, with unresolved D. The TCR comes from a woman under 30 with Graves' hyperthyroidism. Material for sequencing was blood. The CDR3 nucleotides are TGTGCCATCAGTGAGGCCGCCAGAGATTCACCCCTCCACTTT. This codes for CAISEAARDSPLHF.